This T cell receptor beta chain was retrieved from a study of blood T cells in healthy people across ages. Findings and caveats of the study: Bulk PBMC profiling left naive and antigen-experienced comparisons inconclusive.

From germline, CDR1 is SGHRS and CDR2 YFSETQ. Trimming pared 5 bases from V and 0 bases from J, leaving 15 bases between. The length of the CDR3 is 17 residues. PCR was performed a second time for 7 to 11 cycles using a sample-barcoded 5' primer and a J-beta primer mix. A single record per CDR3 protein comes from TCRdb applying MiXCR to the 5' RACE reads. The table lists 1.5 million to 2 million distinct CDR3 sequences, just under 50% of them singletons. This clonotype was recorded a few times. Its antigen is unknown. This chain joins TRBV5-1 and TRBJ2-6; the D gene is possibly TRBD1 (5 bases). This sequence originates from a woman aged 35 to 49 in good health. Material for sequencing was blood. DNA of the CDR3: TGCGCCAGCAGGTTTGTGGGGCTCGGCTCTGGGGCCAACGTCCTGACTTTC. Its protein product is CASRFVGLGSGANVLTF.